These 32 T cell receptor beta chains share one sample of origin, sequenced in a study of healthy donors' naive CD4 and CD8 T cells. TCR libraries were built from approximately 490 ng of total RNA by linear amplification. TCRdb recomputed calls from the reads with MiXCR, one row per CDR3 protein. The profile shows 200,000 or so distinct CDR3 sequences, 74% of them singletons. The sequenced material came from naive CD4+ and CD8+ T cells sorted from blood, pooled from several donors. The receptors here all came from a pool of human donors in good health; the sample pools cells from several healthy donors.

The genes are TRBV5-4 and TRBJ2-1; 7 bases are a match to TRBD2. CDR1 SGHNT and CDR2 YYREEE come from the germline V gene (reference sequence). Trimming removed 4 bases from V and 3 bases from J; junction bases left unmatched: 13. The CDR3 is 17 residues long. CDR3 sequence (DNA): TGTGCCAGCAGCCCCTGGGGAAGGGAGGGATTCTACAATGAGCAGTTCTTC. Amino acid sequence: CASSPWGREGFYNEQFF.

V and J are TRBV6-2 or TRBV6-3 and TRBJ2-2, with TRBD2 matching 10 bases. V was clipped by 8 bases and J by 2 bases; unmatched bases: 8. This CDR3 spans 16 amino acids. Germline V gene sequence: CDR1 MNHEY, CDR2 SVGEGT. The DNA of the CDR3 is TGTGCCAGCGAAAATTTAGCGGGAGGTAACACCGGGGAGCTGTTTTTT. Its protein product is CASENLAGGNTGELFF.

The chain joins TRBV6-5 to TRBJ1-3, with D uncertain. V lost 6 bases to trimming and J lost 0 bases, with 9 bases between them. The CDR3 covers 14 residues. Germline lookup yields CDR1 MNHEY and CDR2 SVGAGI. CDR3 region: CASSPNPSGNTIYF. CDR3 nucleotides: TGTGCCAGCAGCCCGAATCCCTCTGGAAACACCATATATTTT.

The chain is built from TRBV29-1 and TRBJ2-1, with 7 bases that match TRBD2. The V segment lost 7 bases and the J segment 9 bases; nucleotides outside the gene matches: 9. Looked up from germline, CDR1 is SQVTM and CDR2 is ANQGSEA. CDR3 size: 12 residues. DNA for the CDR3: TGCAGCGCCTCACGGGGGGTAGGTGAGCAGTTCTTC. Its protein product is CSASRGVGEQFF.

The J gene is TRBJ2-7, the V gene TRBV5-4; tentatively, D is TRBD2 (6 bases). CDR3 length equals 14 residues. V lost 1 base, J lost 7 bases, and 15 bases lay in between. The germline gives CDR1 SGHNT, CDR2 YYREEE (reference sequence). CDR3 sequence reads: CASSLPLAPGEQYF. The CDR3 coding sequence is TGTGCCAGCAGCTTGCCTCTAGCGCCCGGGGAGCAGTACTTC.

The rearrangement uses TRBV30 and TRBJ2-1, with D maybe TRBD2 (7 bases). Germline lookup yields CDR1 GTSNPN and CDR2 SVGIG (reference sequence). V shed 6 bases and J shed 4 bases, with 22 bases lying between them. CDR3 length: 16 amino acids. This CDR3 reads CACSPREGGGYNEQFF. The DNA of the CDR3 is TGTGCCTGCAGCCCAAGGGAGGGAGGGGGATACAATGAGCAGTTCTTC.

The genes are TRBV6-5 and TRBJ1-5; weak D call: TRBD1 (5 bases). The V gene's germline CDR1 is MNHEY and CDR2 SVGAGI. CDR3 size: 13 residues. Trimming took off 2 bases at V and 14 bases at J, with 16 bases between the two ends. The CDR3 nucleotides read TGTGCCAGCAGTTACATAGGGGACGGCCTCGAGCATTTT. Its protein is CASSYIGDGLEHF.

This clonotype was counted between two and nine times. The CDR3: CASSYSQRISYEQYF. The CDR3 DNA is TGTGCCAGCAGTTACTCCCAGCGGATATCCTACGAGCAGTACTTC. The chain is built from TRBV6-6 and TRBJ2-7, with a tentative D call TRBD2 (5 bases). The CDR3 totals 15 residues. V was cut by 0 bases and J by 1 base, with 10 bases left in between. Per the germline V gene, CDR1 is MNHNY and CDR2 is SVGAGI (reference sequence).

The CDR3 nucleotides are TGTGCCAGCAGCTCCCTTGGGACAGGGGAGGGCTATGGCTACACCTTC. This sequence encodes CASSSLGTGEGYGYTF. The chain recombines TRBV7-8 with TRBJ1-2, with TRBD1 matching over 10 bases. Trimming removed 4 bases from V and 4 bases from J; junction bases left unmatched: 9. Germline values: CDR1 SGHVS, CDR2 FQNEAQ. This CDR3 is built from 16 residues.

CDR3 protein: CASRDLGYGYTF. CDR3 in DNA: TGTGCCAGTAGGGACCTCGGCTATGGCTACACCTTC. The chain is built from TRBV19 and TRBJ1-2; D not certain. The length of the CDR3 is 12 residues. Germline assignment: CDR1 LNHDA and CDR2 SQIVND (reference sequence). V gave up 6 bases and J gave up 4 bases, with 9 bases separating them.

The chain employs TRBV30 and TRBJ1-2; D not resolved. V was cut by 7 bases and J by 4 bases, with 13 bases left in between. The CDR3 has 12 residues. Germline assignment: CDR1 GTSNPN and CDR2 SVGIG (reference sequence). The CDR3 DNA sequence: TGTGCCTCTAGCCAGCATAGCTATGGCTACACCTTC. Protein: CASSQHSYGYTF.

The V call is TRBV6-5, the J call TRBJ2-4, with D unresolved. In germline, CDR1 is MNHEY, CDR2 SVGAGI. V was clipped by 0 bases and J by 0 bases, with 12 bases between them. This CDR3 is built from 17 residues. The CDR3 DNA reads TGTGCCAGCAGTTACTCGTGGGCAGCGCTAGCCAAAAACATTCAGTACTTC. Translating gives CASSYSWAALAKNIQYF.

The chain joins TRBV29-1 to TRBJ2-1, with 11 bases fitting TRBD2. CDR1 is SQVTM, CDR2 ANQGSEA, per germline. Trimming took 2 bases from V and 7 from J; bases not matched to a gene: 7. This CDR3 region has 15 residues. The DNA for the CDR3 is TGCAGCGTTGAAACTAGCGGGAGCTTGGGAAATGAGCAGTTCTTC. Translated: CSVETSGSLGNEQFF.

The CDR3 is CAISARVGGFTEAFF. The CDR3 bases are TGTGCCATCAGTGCGAGAGTTGGGGGATTCACTGAAGCTTTCTTT. The chain couples TRBV10-3 to TRBJ1-1; D is possibly TRBD1 (5 bases). The germline V gene has CDR1 ENHRY and CDR2 SYGVKD. Trimming took off 4 bases at V and 4 bases at J, with 16 bases between the two ends. The CDR3 covers 15 residues.

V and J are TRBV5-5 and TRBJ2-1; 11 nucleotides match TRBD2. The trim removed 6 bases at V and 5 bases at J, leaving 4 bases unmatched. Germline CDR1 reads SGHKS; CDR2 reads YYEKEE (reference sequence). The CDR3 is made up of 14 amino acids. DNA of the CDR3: TGTGCCAGCACCGTGGGACTAGCGGACAATGAGCAGTTCTTC. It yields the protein CASTVGLADNEQFF.

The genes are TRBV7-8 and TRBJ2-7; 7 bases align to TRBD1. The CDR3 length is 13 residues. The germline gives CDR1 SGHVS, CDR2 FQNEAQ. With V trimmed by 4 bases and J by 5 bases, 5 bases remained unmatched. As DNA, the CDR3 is TGTGCCAGCAGCTCCGGACAGGTAGACGAGCAGTACTTC. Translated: CASSSGQVDEQYF.

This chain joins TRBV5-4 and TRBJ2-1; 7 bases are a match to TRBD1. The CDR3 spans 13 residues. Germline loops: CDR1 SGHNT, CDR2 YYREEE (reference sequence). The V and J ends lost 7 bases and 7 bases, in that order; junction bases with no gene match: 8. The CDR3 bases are TGTGCCAGCTCCGGGACAGACCGTAATGAGCAGTTCTTC. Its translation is CASSGTDRNEQFF. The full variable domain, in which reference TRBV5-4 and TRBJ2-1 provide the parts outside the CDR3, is ETGVTQSPTHLIKTRGQQVTLRCSSQSGHNTVSWYQQALGQGPQFIFQYYREEENGRGNFPPRFSGLQFPNYSSELNVNALELDDSALYLCASSGTDRNEQFFGPGTRLTVL.

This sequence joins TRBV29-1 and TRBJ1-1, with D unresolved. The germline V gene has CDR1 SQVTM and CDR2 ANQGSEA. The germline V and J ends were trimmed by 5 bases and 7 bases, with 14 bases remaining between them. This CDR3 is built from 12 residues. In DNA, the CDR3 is TGCAGCGTTACTGCCCCGTCGGGTGAAGCTTTCTTT. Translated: CSVTAPSGEAFF. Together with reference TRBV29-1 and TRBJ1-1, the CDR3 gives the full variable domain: SAVISQKPSRDICQRGTSLTIQCQVDSQVTMMFWYRQQPGQSLTLIATANQGSEATYESGFVIDKFPISRPNLTFSTLTVSNMSPEDSSIYLCSVTAPSGEAFFGQGTRLTVV.

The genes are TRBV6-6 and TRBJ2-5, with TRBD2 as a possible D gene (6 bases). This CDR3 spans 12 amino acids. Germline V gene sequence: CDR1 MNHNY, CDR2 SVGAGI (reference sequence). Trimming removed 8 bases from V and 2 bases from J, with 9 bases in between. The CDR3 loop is CASGGVQETQYF. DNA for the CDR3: TGTGCCAGCGGAGGGGTACAAGAGACCCAGTACTTC.

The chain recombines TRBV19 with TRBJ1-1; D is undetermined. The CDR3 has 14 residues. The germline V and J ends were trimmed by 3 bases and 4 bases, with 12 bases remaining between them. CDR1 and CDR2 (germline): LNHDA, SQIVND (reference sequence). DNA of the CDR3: TGTGCCAGTAGTATTACAGCTTCGTCCACTGAAGCTTTCTTT. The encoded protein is CASSITASSTEAFF.

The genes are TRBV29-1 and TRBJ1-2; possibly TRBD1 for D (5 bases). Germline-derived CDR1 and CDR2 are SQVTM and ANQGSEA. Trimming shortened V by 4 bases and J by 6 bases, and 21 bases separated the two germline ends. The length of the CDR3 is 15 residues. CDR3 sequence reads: CSVGPVDSVMNGYTF. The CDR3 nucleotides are TGCAGCGTTGGACCCGTTGACAGTGTGATGAATGGCTACACCTTC.

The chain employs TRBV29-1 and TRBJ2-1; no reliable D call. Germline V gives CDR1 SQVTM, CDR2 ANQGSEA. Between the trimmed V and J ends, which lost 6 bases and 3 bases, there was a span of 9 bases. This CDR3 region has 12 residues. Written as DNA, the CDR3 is TGCAGCGTGGTCGGTAACTACAATGAGCAGTTCTTC. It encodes CSVVGNYNEQFF.

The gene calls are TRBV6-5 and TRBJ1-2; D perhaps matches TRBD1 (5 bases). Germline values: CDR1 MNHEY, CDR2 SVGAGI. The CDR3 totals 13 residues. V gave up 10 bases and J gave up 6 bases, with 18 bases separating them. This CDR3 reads CATPTEGLDGYTF. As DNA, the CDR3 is TGTGCCACCCCCACGGAGGGGTTAGATGGCTACACCTTC.

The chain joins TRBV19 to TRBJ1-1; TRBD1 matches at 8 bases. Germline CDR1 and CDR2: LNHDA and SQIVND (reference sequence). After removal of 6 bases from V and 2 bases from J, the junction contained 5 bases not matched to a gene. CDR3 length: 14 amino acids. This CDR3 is CASRRDRGNTEAFF. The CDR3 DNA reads TGTGCCAGTAGACGAGACAGGGGCAACACTGAAGCTTTCTTT. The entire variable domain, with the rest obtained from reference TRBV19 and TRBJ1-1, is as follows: DGGITQSPKYLFRKEGQNVTLSCEQNLNHDAMYWYRQDPGQGLRLIYYSQIVNDFQKGDIAEGYSVSREKKESFPLTVTSAQKNPTAFYLCASRRDRGNTEAFFGQGTRLTVV.

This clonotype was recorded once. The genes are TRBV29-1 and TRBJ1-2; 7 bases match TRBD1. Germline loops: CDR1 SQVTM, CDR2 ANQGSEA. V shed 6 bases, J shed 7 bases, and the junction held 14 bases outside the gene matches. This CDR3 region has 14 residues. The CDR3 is CSVPSPAGQSGYTF. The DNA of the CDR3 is TGCAGCGTCCCCAGCCCGGCGGGACAGAGTGGCTACACCTTC.

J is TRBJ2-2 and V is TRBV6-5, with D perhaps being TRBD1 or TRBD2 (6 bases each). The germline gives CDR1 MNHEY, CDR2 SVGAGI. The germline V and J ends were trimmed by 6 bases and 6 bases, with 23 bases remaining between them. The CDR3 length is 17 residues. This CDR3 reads CASREGGSLGSAGELFF. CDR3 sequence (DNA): TGTGCCAGCAGGGAGGGGGGATCCCTTGGATCGGCCGGGGAGCTGTTTTTT.

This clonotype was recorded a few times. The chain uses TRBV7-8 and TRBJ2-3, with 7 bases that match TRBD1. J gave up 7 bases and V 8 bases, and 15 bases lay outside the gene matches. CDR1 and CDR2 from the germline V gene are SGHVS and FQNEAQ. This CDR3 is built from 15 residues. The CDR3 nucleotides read TGTGCCAGCGGAGCGGAGAGAGGGGGCGGGTATACGCAGTATTTT. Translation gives CASGAERGGGYTQYF.

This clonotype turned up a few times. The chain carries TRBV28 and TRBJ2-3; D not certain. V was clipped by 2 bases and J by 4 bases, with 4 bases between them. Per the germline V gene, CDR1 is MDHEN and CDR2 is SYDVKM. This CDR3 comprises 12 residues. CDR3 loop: CASSLEADTQYF. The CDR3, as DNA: TGTGCCAGCAGTTTAGAGGCAGATACGCAGTATTTT.

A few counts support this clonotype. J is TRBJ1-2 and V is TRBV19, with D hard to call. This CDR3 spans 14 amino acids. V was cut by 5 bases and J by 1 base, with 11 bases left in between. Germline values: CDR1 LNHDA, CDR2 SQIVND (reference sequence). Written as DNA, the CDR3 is TGTGCCAGTAGTCGGGTAGTCGGTAACTATGGCTACACCTTC. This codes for CASSRVVGNYGYTF.

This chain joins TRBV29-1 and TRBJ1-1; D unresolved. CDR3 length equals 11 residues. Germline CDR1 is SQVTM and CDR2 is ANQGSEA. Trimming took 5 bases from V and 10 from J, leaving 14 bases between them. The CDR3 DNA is TGCAGCGTTCTGAGGACCTCAAGAGCTTTCTTT. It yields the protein CSVLRTSRAFF.

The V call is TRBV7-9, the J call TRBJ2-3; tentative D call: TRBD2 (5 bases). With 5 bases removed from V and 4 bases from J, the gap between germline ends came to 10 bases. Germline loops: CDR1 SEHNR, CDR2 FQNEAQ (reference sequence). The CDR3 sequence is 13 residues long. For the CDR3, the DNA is TGTGCCAGCAGCCCCGAGGGTCCAGATACGCAGTATTTT. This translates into CASSPEGPDTQYF.

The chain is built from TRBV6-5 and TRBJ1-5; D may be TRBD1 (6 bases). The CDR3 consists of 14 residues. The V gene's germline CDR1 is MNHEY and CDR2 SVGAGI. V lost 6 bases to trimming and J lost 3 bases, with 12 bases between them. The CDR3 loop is CASRTTGNNQPQHF. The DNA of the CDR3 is TGTGCCAGCAGGACCACAGGGAACAATCAGCCCCAGCATTTT.